These 10 T cell receptor beta chains came from one sample sequenced in a study of blood T cells in healthy people across ages. The second PCR ran roughly 7 to 12 cycles with a sample-barcoded 5' primer and J-beta primers. TCRdb redid the calling of the 5' RACE reads with MiXCR, one entry per CDR3 protein. The table records around 2 million distinct CDR3 sequences, about two fifths of them present only once. Source material: blood. Receptor source: a human donor in good health.

This chain uses TRBV14 with TRBJ2-3; no clear D gene. The V end was cut by 1 base, the J end by 0 bases, with 20 bases between. Germline lookup yields CDR1 SGHDN and CDR2 FVKESK. CDR3 length equals 19 residues. As DNA, the CDR3 is TGTGCCAGCAGCCAAGTCATAGAAACTGCGGTCATTAGCACAGATACGCAGTATTTT. Translation gives CASSQVIETAVISTDTQYF.

CDR3 amino acids: CASGAQGYEKLFF. The CDR3 region has the DNA TGTGCCAGCGGGGCACAGGGATATGAAAAACTGTTTTTT. V gene TRBV2 combines with J gene TRBJ1-4, with D perhaps TRBD1 (6 bases). CDR3 size: 13 residues. Germline CDR1 is SNHLY and CDR2 is FYNNEI. V lost 8 bases and J lost 6, with 13 bases in between.

The V call is TRBV24-1, the J call TRBJ1-2; D unresolved. V was clipped by 7 bases and J by 5 bases, with 13 bases between them. Germline CDR1 is KGHDR and CDR2 is SFDVKD. The CDR3 is 13 residues long. The CDR3 region is CATRAGVEYGYTF. The CDR3 DNA follows: TGTGCCACCAGGGCCGGGGTGGAGTATGGCTACACCTTC.

The chain combines TRBV12-3 or TRBV12-4 with TRBJ2-6, with D possibly matching TRBD1 (6 bases). Trimming left V 11 bases short and J 4 bases short, with 30 bases between. This CDR3 region has 19 residues. Here the CDR3 DNA reads TGTGCCGGCACCACTATACGGGCAGACGGCCAGGGGGGGGCCAACGTCCTGACTTTC. Its protein product is CAGTTIRADGQGGANVLTF.

This clonotype was observed at least ten times. J is TRBJ2-6 and V is TRBV7-8, with D maybe TRBD2 (5 bases). The V gene's germline CDR1 is SGHVS and CDR2 FQNEAQ. The CDR3 length is 20 residues. V shed 5 bases and J shed 1 base, with 24 bases lying between them. The CDR3 region is CASSPSGLRATASGANVLTF. CDR3 DNA: TGTGCCAGCAGCCCCTCGGGTTTGAGGGCCACGGCTTCTGGGGCCAACGTCCTGACTTTC.

This clonotype was found a few times. The V gene is TRBV4-1, the J gene TRBJ2-1; no definite D call. This CDR3 region has 12 residues. Germline V gene sequence: CDR1 MGHRA, CDR2 YSYEKL. V shed 4 bases and J shed 8 bases, with 9 bases lying between them. The CDR3, as DNA: TGCGCCAGCAGCCGTAGGATGGATGAGCAGTTCTTC. Encoded protein: CASSRRMDEQFF.

This clonotype was seen at least ten times. The chain carries TRBV29-1 and TRBJ2-5, with a tentative D call TRBD1 (6 bases). Germline CDR1 reads SQVTM; CDR2 reads ANQGSEA. Trimming cost V 2 bases and J 2 bases, with 12 bases left between them. This CDR3 contains 14 residues. The CDR3 DNA follows: TGCAGCGTTGAAAACAGGGATACACAAGAGACCCAGTACTTC. Translation gives CSVENRDTQETQYF.

The V call is TRBV20-1, the J call TRBJ2-5, with 8 bases matching TRBD1. After removal of 6 bases from V and 5 bases from J, the junction contained 11 bases not matched to a gene. Germline V lookup: CDR1 DFQATT, CDR2 SNEGSKA (reference sequence). This CDR3 region has 14 residues. CDR3 region: CSASPPGGVETQYF. The CDR3 DNA reads TGCAGTGCGAGCCCTCCAGGGGGCGTGGAGACCCAGTACTTC.

This clonotype appeared a few times. V gene TRBV12-3 or TRBV12-4 combines with J gene TRBJ1-6; D uncertain. Between the trimmed V and J ends, which lost 3 bases and 5 bases, there was a span of 8 bases. The CDR3 length is 14 residues. The CDR3: CASSLSANNSPLHF. The CDR3, as DNA: TGTGCCAGCAGTTTGAGCGCGAATAATTCACCCCTCCACTTT.

This chain connects TRBV9 to TRBJ1-2, with D tentatively TRBD1 (6 bases). Per the germline V gene, CDR1 is SGDLS and CDR2 is YYNGEE. CDR3 length: 16 amino acids. Trimming took off 4 bases at V and 4 bases at J, with 20 bases between the two ends. CDR3 nucleotide sequence: TGTGCCAGCAGCAACGCCTTTCCAGGGGAGGGCTATGGCTACACCTTC. It yields the protein CASSNAFPGEGYGYTF. The variable domain in full, completed from reference TRBV9 and TRBJ1-2, reads DSGVTQTPKHLITATGQRVTLRCSPRSGDLSVYWYQQSLDQGLQFLIQYYNGEERAKGNILERFSAQQFPDLHSELNLSSLELGDSALYFCASSNAFPGEGYGYTFGSGTRLTVV.